Included here is one T cell receptor beta chain sequence, with context. Antigen: not known. V was trimmed by 4 bases and J by 2 bases, leaving 21 bases between them. Germline CDR1 reads SGHRS; CDR2 reads YFSETQ. CDR3 size: 17 residues. The entry originates in a study of T-cell reconstitution after alpha-beta-depleted transplantation in children. Study-level findings and limits: Surviving recipient cells, namely T cells and thymic progenitors, were the source of high day-60 TCRbeta diversity in some patients. Expanded graft clones numbering several hundred reportedly gave rise to alpha-beta T cells about two months after transplant. Diversity and T-cell counts at one year after transplant derived mostly from new T cells.

TCRbeta library preparation incorporated unique molecular identifiers. Each CDR3 protein gets one entry after TCRdb re-called the PCR reads with MiXCR. This sample has about 610,000 distinct CDR3 sequences, with over 25% found just once. The clonotype was recovered from a boy under two years old with Wiskott-Aldrich syndrome, due to receive a stem cell transplant. Source: PBMCs, taken before TCRalphabeta/CD19-depleted stem cell transplant. The chain has TRBV5-1 and TRBJ2-5; D perhaps matches TRBD2 (6 bases). The CDR3 reads CASSLSGKLSGQETQYF. The CDR3, as DNA: TGCGCCAGCAGCCTCTCGGGGAAACTTAGCGGACAAGAGACCCAGTACTTC.